The 20 T cell receptor beta chains listed next were all sequenced from one sample in a study of blood T cell repertoires in COVID-19. The method was immunoSEQ multiplex PCR; TCRdb's version includes in-frame clones alone and lacks a portion of them. The sample has about 210,000 clones, about 92% seen once. Sequenced sample: peripheral blood. The receptors derive from a young man with acute or convalescent COVID-19.

V and J are TRBV5-1 and TRBJ1-6; D is undetermined. This CDR3 region has 17 residues. V was pared by 3 bases and J by 0 bases, with 13 bases between. From germline, CDR1 is SGHRS and CDR2 YFSETQ. CDR3 DNA: TGCGCCAGCAGCTCAAGTCTTGGTAGCTCCTATAATTCACCCCTCCACTTT. Encoded protein: CASSSSLGSSYNSPLHF.

The rearrangement uses TRBV7-3 and TRBJ2-1, with D possibly matching TRBD1 (7 bases). There are 17 residues in the CDR3. V lost 3 bases and J lost 3, with 18 bases in between. The germline V gene encodes CDR1 SGHTA and CDR2 FQGTGA. The CDR3 DNA sequence: TGTGCCAGCAGCTTCCAGGGGGGAGGAGGTTACTACAATGAGCAGTTCTTC. It translates to CASSFQGGGGYYNEQFF.

The gene calls are TRBV5-1 and TRBJ1-6; D unresolved. CDR3 length: 13 amino acids. The V gene lost 4 bases and the J gene lost 9 bases, with 11 bases spanning the gap. CDR1 is SGHRS, CDR2 YFSETQ, per germline. The CDR3 spells CASSDTLGSPLHF. For the CDR3, the DNA is TGCGCCAGCAGCGACACCCTCGGTTCACCCCTCCACTTT.

This clone came up once. The chain recombines TRBV3-1 (or the pseudogene TRBV3-2) with TRBJ2-4; D is undetermined. V lost 6 bases to trimming and J lost 1 base, with 7 bases between them. Germline V gene data show CDR1 as LGHDT and CDR2 as YNNKEL (reference sequence). CDR3 size: 13 residues. Here the CDR3 reads CASSQNAKNIQYF. The DNA of the CDR3 is TGTGCCAGCAGTCAGAACGCCAAAAACATTCAGTACTTC.

This clone occurred once. The gene calls are TRBV9 and TRBJ2-1; 12 nucleotides match TRBD1. The V segment lost 0 bases and the J segment 8 bases; nucleotides outside the gene matches: 12. Germline CDR1 and CDR2: SGDLS and YYNGEE. This CDR3 has 18 residues. CDR3: CASSVVSGTGGRFDEQFF. The CDR3 bases are TGTGCCAGCAGCGTAGTAAGTGGGACAGGGGGCCGGTTTGATGAGCAGTTCTTC.

V and J are TRBV6-6 and TRBJ1-5, with D possibly being TRBD1 (6 bases). The germline V and J ends were trimmed by 5 bases and 5 bases, with 19 bases remaining between them. The germline V gene has CDR1 MNHNY and CDR2 SVGAGI (reference sequence). CDR3 length: 16 amino acids. The CDR3 region is CASSNRVGGPYQPQHF. DNA for the CDR3: TGTGCCAGCAGTAACAGGGTAGGGGGACCTTATCAGCCCCAGCATTTT.

This clone was seen once. The chain joins TRBV7-8 to TRBJ1-5; 9 nucleotides agree with TRBD1. With V trimmed by 9 bases and J by 0 bases, 3 bases remained unmatched. Germline V gene data show CDR1 as SGHVS and CDR2 as FQNEAQ. This CDR3 comprises 14 residues. CDR3 in amino acids: CASRQGGSNQPQHF. The CDR3 nucleotides read TGTGCCAGTCGACAGGGGGGTAGCAATCAGCCCCAGCATTTT.

The V call is TRBV7-6, the J call TRBJ2-7, with TRBD2 matching over 11 bases. V lost 4 bases to trimming and J lost 7 bases; unmatched junction nucleotides: 6. The germline V gene encodes CDR1 SGHVS and CDR2 FNYEAQ. The CDR3 loop spans 14 amino acids. The CDR3 reads CASSYSGGAGEQYF. CDR3 bases: TGTGCCAGCAGCTATAGCGGGGGGGCAGGGGAGCAGTACTTC.

V usage is TRBV2 and J usage is TRBJ1-2, with 7 bases that match TRBD1. The V and J ends lost 5 bases and 2 bases, in that order; junction bases with no gene match: 2. This CDR3 spans 13 amino acids. From germline, CDR1 is SNHLY and CDR2 FYNNEI. The CDR3 protein is CASSQQGNYGYTF. The CDR3 region has the DNA TGTGCCAGCAGTCAACAGGGGAACTATGGCTACACCTTC.

V gene TRBV28 combines with J gene TRBJ2-3, with TRBD2 matching 11 bases. Germline V gives CDR1 MDHEN, CDR2 SYDVKM. V lost 11 bases, J lost 6 bases, and 13 bases stayed unmatched. There are 15 residues in the CDR3. CDR3 sequence: CASKRLAGRQDTQYF. CDR3 nucleotides: TGTGCCTCCAAGAGACTAGCGGGACGTCAGGATACGCAGTATTTT.

The chain combines TRBV5-4 with TRBJ2-1, with 15 bases fitting TRBD2. The CDR3 runs 17 residues. Germline lookup yields CDR1 SGHNT and CDR2 YYREEE (reference sequence). V was clipped by 4 bases and J by 5 bases; unmatched bases: 7. CDR3 in amino acids: CASSPGTSGRPNNEQFF. Here the CDR3 DNA reads TGTGCCAGCAGCCCCGGGACTAGCGGGAGGCCTAACAATGAGCAGTTCTTC. The full variable domain, completed using reference TRBV5-4 and TRBJ2-1, is ETGVTQSPTHLIKTRGQQVTLRCSSQSGHNTVSWYQQALGQGPQFIFQYYREEENGRGNFPPRFSGLQFPNYSSELNVNALELDDSALYLCASSPGTSGRPNNEQFFGPGTRLTVL.

The rearrangement uses TRBV7-3 and TRBJ2-1, with a weak D call TRBD1 (6 bases). From germline, CDR1 is SGHTA and CDR2 FQGTGA. The V and J ends lost 2 bases and 3 bases respectively, with 8 bases between them. There are 14 residues in the CDR3. For the CDR3, the DNA is TGTGCCAGCAGCTTAGGGGGCCTCTACAATGAGCAGTTCTTC. Amino acids: CASSLGGLYNEQFF.

CDR3 loop: CASSPGGSYGYTF. As DNA, the CDR3 is TGTGCCAGCTCACCGGGAGGTTCGTACGGCTACACCTTC. The chain is built from TRBV18 and TRBJ1-2; D gene uncertain. This CDR3 spans 13 amino acids. The germline V gene encodes CDR1 KGHSH and CDR2 LQKENI. Trimming took off 3 bases at V and 8 bases at J, with 13 bases between the two ends. The full variable domain, completed using reference TRBV18 and TRBJ1-2, is NAGVMQNPRHLVRRRGQEARLRCSPMKGHSHVYWYRQLPEEGLKFMVYLQKENIIDESGMPKERFSAEFPKEGPSILRIQQVVRGDSAAYFCASSPGGSYGYTFGSGTRLTVV.

The chain links TRBV28 to TRBJ2-7, with D possibly TRBD2 on 6 matching bases. Germline lookup yields CDR1 MDHEN and CDR2 SYDVKM. The CDR3 has 17 residues. The V and J ends lost 2 bases and 0 bases respectively, with 17 bases between them. The CDR3 loop is CASSLIAGRGDSYEQYF. DNA of the CDR3: TGTGCCAGCAGTTTAATTGCGGGACGGGGAGACTCCTACGAGCAGTACTTC.

This chain uses TRBV25-1 with TRBJ2-1; D ambiguous. Germline V gene sequence: CDR1 MGHDK, CDR2 SYGVNS. There are 11 residues in the CDR3. Trimming cost V 5 bases and J 6 bases, with 5 bases left between them. The CDR3 bases are TGTGCCAGCAGTCCGGGCAATGAGCAGTTCTTC. It specifies CASSPGNEQFF.

This clone is a singleton in its sample. The rearrangement links TRBV27 to TRBJ2-1; 7 bases are a match to TRBD2. Unmatched junction bases numbered 8, after V lost 3 bases and J lost 9 bases. Germline lookup yields CDR1 MNHEY and CDR2 SMNVEV (reference sequence). CDR3 length equals 14 residues. The CDR3 DNA follows: TGTGCCAGCAGTTTGGGTGGGAGGGCCGGTGAGCAGTTCTTC. Its protein is CASSLGGRAGEQFF.

The gene calls are TRBV6-1 and TRBJ1-5; D unresolved. Germline lookup yields CDR1 MNHNS and CDR2 SASEGT. Trimming removed 0 bases from V and 11 bases from J, with 11 bases in between. The CDR3 runs 13 residues. CDR3 protein: CASSEAGFVAQHF. DNA for the CDR3: TGTGCCAGCAGTGAAGCCGGGTTTGTAGCCCAGCATTTT.

The chain carries TRBV6-6 and TRBJ1-3; D is undetermined. This CDR3 contains 14 residues. The V end lost 6 bases, the J end lost 1 base, and 10 bases lay between the germline ends. Germline lookup yields CDR1 MNHNY and CDR2 SVGAGI (reference sequence). In nucleotides, the CDR3 is TGTGCCAGCAGCCACCCGGGATCTGGAAACACCATATATTTT. It is translated as CASSHPGSGNTIYF.

This clone occurred once. This rearrangement joins TRBV19 to TRBJ1-1; 7 nucleotides align to TRBD1. Germline V gene sequence: CDR1 LNHDA, CDR2 SQIVND (reference sequence). Losses at the gene ends were 3 bases for V and 1 base for J; bases not matched to a gene: 5. The CDR3 is 15 residues long. CDR3 coding DNA: TGTGCCAGTAGTATCCGGCAGGGGGGGAACACTGAAGCTTTCTTT. Translation: CASSIRQGGNTEAFF. Supplemented by reference TRBV19 and TRBJ1-1, the full variable domain reads DGGITQSPKYLFRKEGQNVTLSCEQNLNHDAMYWYRQDPGQGLRLIYYSQIVNDFQKGDIAEGYSVSREKKESFPLTVTSAQKNPTAFYLCASSIRQGGNTEAFFGQGTRLTVV.

The rearrangement joins TRBV5-6 to TRBJ1-1; D ambiguous. The CDR3 totals 13 residues. V was shortened by 6 bases and J by 0 bases, with 9 bases between the two germline ends. CDR1 and CDR2 from the germline V gene are SGHDT and YYEEEE. DNA for the CDR3: TGTGCCAGCAACACCCCCCTGAACACTGAAGCTTTCTTT. This codes for CASNTPLNTEAFF.